This T cell receptor (beta chain) is drawn from a study of T cells after yellow fever vaccination. The table lists this clonotype with many counts. TCRdb re-called the 5' RACE reads through MiXCR, storing one row per CDR3 protein. The repertoire consists of hundreds of thousands of distinct CDR3 sequences, with around 13% occurring once and the leading ten covering 3.2%. The material was CD4+ T cells sorted from PBMCs, obtained 15 days after the yellow fever booster vaccination. This receptor was taken from a man in his late teens or twenties who received the YFV17D yellow fever vaccine.

As DNA, the CDR3 is TGTGCCAGCAGTGAGGTGGAGGGGGCATGGGATACGCAGTATTTT. It encodes CASSEVEGAWDTQYF. The chain combines TRBV6-1 with TRBJ2-3, with D possibly matching TRBD1 (7 bases). V shed 3 bases and J shed 6 bases, with 16 bases lying between them. Per germline, CDR1 MNHNS and CDR2 SASEGT. The CDR3 contains 15 residues.